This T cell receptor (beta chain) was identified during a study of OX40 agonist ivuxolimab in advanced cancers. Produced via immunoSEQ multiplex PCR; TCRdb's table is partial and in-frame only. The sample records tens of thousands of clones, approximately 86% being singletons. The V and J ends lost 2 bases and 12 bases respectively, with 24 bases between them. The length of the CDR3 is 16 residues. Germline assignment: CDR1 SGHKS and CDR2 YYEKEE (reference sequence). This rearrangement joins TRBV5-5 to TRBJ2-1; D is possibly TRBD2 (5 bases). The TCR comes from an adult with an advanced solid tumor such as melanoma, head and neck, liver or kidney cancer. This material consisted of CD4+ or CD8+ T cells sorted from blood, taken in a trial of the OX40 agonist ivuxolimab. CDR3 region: CASSLAPVGRPRGQFF. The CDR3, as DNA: TGTGCCAGCAGCTTAGCCCCCGTTGGACGCCCTCGGGGGCAGTTCTTC.